Detailed here is one T cell receptor (beta chain). Its antigen is still unknown. V lost 6 bases to trimming and J lost 4 bases, with 12 bases between them. CDR3 length: 12 amino acids. Germline CDR1 reads DFQATT; CDR2 reads SNEGSKA (reference sequence). One entry per CDR3 protein, called by TCRdb with MiXCR from the 5' RACE reads. The sample contains around 550,000 distinct CDR3 sequences, roughly 19% of which appear only once. The entry originates in a study of T cells after yellow fever vaccination. Study-wide results and caveats: Contamination by abundant bulk-population clonotypes could be present in FACS-sorted repertoires. Shared CD4/CD8 clonotypes were a small share, likely from convergent recombination. Post-booster samples contained most primary-vaccination clones (about 96% CD4, about 90% CD8).

This sequence joins TRBV20-1 and TRBJ2-5, with TRBD1 as a possible D gene (6 bases). This receptor was identified in a man aged 30 to 39 who received the YFV17D yellow fever vaccine. Source: PBMCs, taken 15 days after the yellow fever booster vaccination. The CDR3 sequence: CSAQGPGETQYF. The CDR3 DNA reads as TGCAGTGCACAGGGCCCCGGAGAGACCCAGTACTTC.